This T cell receptor beta chain comes out of a study of Graves' ophthalmopathy and Graves' hyperthyroidism. Study results and caveats: At about 69% sensitivity and approximately 74% specificity, the model predicted progression of the ophthalmopathy. Most clonotypes expanded in thyroid above 0.001 frequency were present in blood too.

RNA transcripts yielded amplified TCR beta CDR3 regions. An opening RT-PCR round employed HTBI primers and preceded a second-round multiplex PCR. TCRdb used MiXCR to reprocess the multiplex PCR reads, holding one entry per CDR3 protein. Of 300,000 to 500,000 distinct CDR3 sequences listed, roughly 14% are singletons. This clonotype came up many times. Its antigen is not known. The CDR3 is made up of 13 amino acids. In germline, CDR1 is MNHEY, CDR2 SMNVEV (reference sequence). Deletions cut 2 bases from V and 5 bases from J, with 10 bases between. This sequence originates from a woman aged 18-29 years with stable Graves' hyperthyroidism. The chain couples TRBV27 to TRBJ2-7, with D possibly matching TRBD2 (5 bases). Sample: peripheral blood. CDR3 nucleotides: TGTGCCAGCAGTTTAGGAGGCTGGGACGAGCAGTACTTC. Amino acids: CASSLGGWDEQYF.